The 2 T cell receptor beta chains below all came from one sample that was sequenced in a study of T cell responses to AZD1222 COVID-19 vaccine. Clones were read by immunoSEQ multiplex PCR, and TCRdb kept only the in-frame ones, dropping some. The sample records roughly 180,000 clones, about 87% being singletons. This sample comprised peripheral blood, obtained on day 0 of MenACWY control vaccination. The source of these receptors is an adult in good health.

The rearrangement uses TRBV7-2 and TRBJ1-2; D possibly corresponds to TRBD1 (6 bases). The CDR3 contains 14 residues. Trimming removed 5 bases from V and 3 bases from J, with 13 bases in between. CDR1 is SGHTA and CDR2 is FQGNSA in the germline V gene. The CDR3 bases are TGTGCCAGCAGCACAAGGACAGAGGACTATGGCTACACCTTC. As protein: CASSTRTEDYGYTF.

This chain uses TRBV7-9 with TRBJ1-2; 8 nucleotides agree with TRBD1. CDR1 is SEHNR and CDR2 is FQNEAQ in the germline V gene (reference sequence). The junction had 7 bases not matched to a gene; V was cut back by 0 bases and J by 10 bases. The CDR3 length is 14 residues. CDR3 protein: CASSLAAGGTDYTF. The CDR3 nucleotides are TGTGCCAGCAGCTTAGCGGCAGGGGGCACAGACTACACCTTC.